This T cell receptor beta chain was identified in a study of blood T cell repertoires in COVID-19. V gave up 6 bases and J gave up 6 bases, with 13 bases separating them. From germline, CDR1 is SGHTA and CDR2 FQGNSA. The CDR3 is 13 residues long. Methods used by the authors: Estimated nucleated cell counts came from reference gene primer amplification. Profiled with immunoSEQ multiplex PCR; TCRdb holds only in-frame clones, not every one. Clone size and the V and J calls come from that table; the DNA yielded D and trimming. The sample holds 90,000 to 120,000 clones, 69% seen once. The clonotype was recovered from a man of 80 years or more with acute or convalescent COVID-19. The chain is built from TRBV7-2 and TRBJ2-3; D perhaps matches TRBD2 (6 bases). The sequencing sample was made of peripheral blood. The CDR3 DNA reads TGTGCCAGCAGAAACGCCCTAGCGGATACGCAGTATTTT. It codes for CASRNALADTQYF.